One and the same sample provided the 26 T cell receptor beta chains below, sequenced in a study of CD8 T cells in Susac syndrome. An amount of RNA that ranged from 0.5 to 1 ug was reverse transcribed with random hexamers. A single record per CDR3 protein comes from TCRdb applying MiXCR to the immunoSEQ multiplex PCR reads. The sample records approximately 150,000 distinct CDR3 sequences, around 94% being singletons. The specimen sequenced was CD4+ T cells from PBMCs. The receptors originated from a human donor with multiple sclerosis.

This chain joins TRBV24-1 and TRBJ2-5, with D possibly TRBD2 on 5 matching bases. Germline CDR1 and CDR2: KGHDR and SFDVKD. The CDR3 totals 12 residues. Trimming stripped 4 bases from V and 4 bases from J, with 6 bases between. CDR3 DNA: TGTGCCACCAGTGACCGGGGAGAGACCCAGTACTTC. Translating it yields CATSDRGETQYF.

The chain couples TRBV24-1 to TRBJ2-2; 8 bases are a match to TRBD1. J lost 5 bases, V lost 9 bases, and 7 bases had no gene match. The CDR3 has 14 amino acids. Germline CDR1 and CDR2: KGHDR and SFDVKD. This CDR3 is CATSRQGITGELFF. For the CDR3, the DNA is TGTGCCACCTCTCGACAGGGGATAACCGGGGAGCTGTTTTTT.

The J gene is TRBJ1-5, the V gene TRBV20-1; TRBD1 agrees at 8 bases. Unmatched junction bases numbered 5, after V lost 6 bases and J lost 4 bases. The germline CDR1 and CDR2 sequences are DFQATT and SNEGSKA (reference sequence). The CDR3 covers 13 residues. The CDR3 spells CSAEDRANQPQHF. Here the CDR3 DNA reads TGCAGTGCAGAGGACAGGGCTAATCAGCCCCAGCATTTT.

This clonotype was recorded once. The chain joins TRBV9 to TRBJ1-2; no clear D gene. This CDR3 contains 14 residues. Germline CDR1 and CDR2: SGDLS and YYNGEE. V was pared by 4 bases and J by 4 bases, with 14 bases between. The CDR3 region has the DNA TGTGCCAGCAGCTTTGGACCGGAGGCCTATGGCTACACCTTC. Its protein product is CASSFGPEAYGYTF.

This chain links TRBV28 with TRBJ2-2, with D perhaps TRBD2 (7 bases). Trimming shortened V by 6 bases and J by 4 bases, and 15 bases separated the two germline ends. Per the germline V gene, CDR1 is MDHEN and CDR2 is SYDVKM. The CDR3 totals 15 residues. CDR3 in amino acids: CASSPGGPGTGELFF. The CDR3 coding sequence is TGTGCCAGCAGCCCCGGGGGGCCGGGCACCGGGGAGCTGTTTTTT.

The V and J genes are TRBV5-4 and TRBJ2-3, with D maybe TRBD1 (5 bases). This CDR3 region has 16 residues. Germline CDR1 SGHNT, CDR2 YYREEE (reference sequence). V was clipped by 2 bases and J by 8 bases, with 21 bases between them. CDR3: CASSLVGSGATGTQYF. In nucleotides, the CDR3 is TGTGCCAGCAGCTTAGTCGGGTCTGGGGCGACCGGTACGCAGTATTTT.

The chain employs TRBV15 and TRBJ2-7; perhaps TRBD2 as D (6 bases). CDR3 length: 14 amino acids. Germline values: CDR1 LNHNV, CDR2 YYDKDF (reference sequence). V was clipped by 5 bases and J by 5 bases, with 16 bases between them. In nucleotides, the CDR3 is TGTGCCACCAGCTGGGGGGTGGGGGACGACGAGCAGTACTTC. Its translation is CATSWGVGDDEQYF. The variable domain in full, with the rest retrieved from reference TRBV15 and TRBJ2-7, is DAMVIQNPRYQVTQFGKPVTLSCSQTLNHNVMYWYQQKSSQAPKLLFHYYDKDFNNEADTPDNFQSRRPNTSFCFLDIRSPGLGDTAMYLCATSWGVGDDEQYFGPGTRLTVT.

V is TRBV28 and J is TRBJ2-3, with D tentatively TRBD1 (6 bases). Trimming shortened V by 5 bases and J by 4 bases, and 16 bases separated the two germline ends. This CDR3 is built from 15 residues. Germline CDR1 reads MDHEN; CDR2 reads SYDVKM. The CDR3 nucleotides read TGTGCCAGCAGTCTGACAGGTATTACGGCAGATACGCAGTATTTT. Translating gives CASSLTGITADTQYF.

V gene TRBV30 combines with J gene TRBJ1-5, with D possibly TRBD1 on 5 matching bases. Per the germline V gene, CDR1 is GTSNPN and CDR2 is SVGIG (reference sequence). The CDR3 totals 13 residues. With 4 bases removed from V and 4 bases from J, the gap between germline ends came to 11 bases. Here the CDR3 reads CAWNRLGNQPQHF. The DNA of the CDR3 is TGTGCCTGGAACAGGTTAGGGAATCAGCCCCAGCATTTT.

The rearrangement joins TRBV6-1 to TRBJ2-7; the D gene is possibly TRBD1 (5 bases). The germline V gene encodes CDR1 MNHNS and CDR2 SASEGT. With 5 bases removed from V and 4 bases from J, the gap between germline ends came to 12 bases. There are 13 residues in the CDR3. The CDR3 protein is CASSPPTDYEQYF. CDR3 bases: TGTGCCAGCAGTCCGCCGACAGATTACGAGCAGTACTTC.

The V and J genes are TRBV20-1 and TRBJ1-3; weak D call: TRBD1 (6 bases). Trimming left V 0 bases short and J 0 bases short, with 15 bases between. Germline V gives CDR1 DFQATT, CDR2 SNEGSKA (reference sequence). CDR3 length: 17 residues. CDR3: CSARDPTGALSGNTIYF. CDR3 sequence (DNA): TGCAGTGCTAGAGACCCGACAGGAGCCCTCTCTGGAAACACCATATATTTT.

This sequence joins TRBV6-5 and TRBJ2-5; 7 bases are shared with TRBD2. Trimming cost V 4 bases and J 9 bases; bases outside gene matches: 8. Germline V gene data show CDR1 as MNHEY and CDR2 as SVGAGI. This CDR3 comprises 13 residues. The CDR3 loop is CASSLGGSVSQYF. The CDR3 DNA reads TGTGCCAGCAGTTTGGGCGGGAGTGTCTCCCAGTACTTC.

V is TRBV7-3 and J is TRBJ2-6, with no clear D. Germline values: CDR1 SGHTA, CDR2 FQGTGA. Trimming removed 0 bases at V and 0 bases at J, with 6 bases between. The CDR3 has 16 residues. The CDR3 reads CASSLTSNSGANVLTF. The CDR3 bases are TGTGCCAGCAGCTTAACGTCAAACTCTGGGGCCAACGTCCTGACTTTC.

V usage is TRBV27 and J usage is TRBJ2-1, with TRBD1 as a possible D gene (6 bases). V lost 3 bases and J 7 bases, leaving 7 bases between the germline ends. CDR1 and CDR2 (germline): MNHEY, SMNVEV (reference sequence). This CDR3 has 12 amino acids. The CDR3 coding sequence is TGTGCCAGCAGTTTCACAGGGAATGAGCAGTTCTTC. Translating it yields CASSFTGNEQFF.

This chain links TRBV5-1 with TRBJ2-1; 9 nucleotides align to TRBD2. The germline V gene has CDR1 SGHRS and CDR2 YFSETQ. The CDR3 runs to 16 residues. V was pared by 0 bases and J by 7 bases, with 8 bases of the junction left unmatched. The CDR3 reads CASSLAPAGGVNEQFF. CDR3 bases: TGCGCCAGCAGCTTGGCACCAGCGGGAGGAGTAAATGAGCAGTTCTTC. Filled out from reference TRBV5-1 and TRBJ2-1, the complete variable domain reads KAGVTQTPRYLIKTRGQQVTLSCSPISGHRSVSWYQQTPGQGLQFLFEYFSETQRNKGNFPGRFSGRQFSNSRSEMNVSTLELGDSALYLCASSLAPAGGVNEQFFGPGTRLTVL.

The chain recombines TRBV3-1 with TRBJ1-1, with TRBD1 identical over 7 bases. CDR1 and CDR2 from the germline V gene are LGHDT and YNNKEL (reference sequence). The CDR3 has 15 residues. V gave up 0 bases and J gave up 3 bases; unmatched junction bases: 4. In nucleotides, the CDR3 is TGTGCCAGCAGCCAAGACTCAGGGGGGTACACTGAAGCTTTCTTT. This codes for CASSQDSGGYTEAFF.

The chain couples TRBV28 to TRBJ2-2; D gene ambiguous. V gave up 6 bases and J gave up 9 bases, with 11 bases separating them. CDR3 size: 12 residues. Germline V gene lookup returns CDR1 MDHEN and CDR2 SYDVKM. CDR3 in DNA: TGTGCCAGCAGCCCGCTAGTGAGGGAGCTGTTTTTT. It specifies CASSPLVRELFF.

The chain has TRBV6-1 and TRBJ2-4; D may be TRBD1 or TRBD2 (6 bases each). V lost 8 bases and J lost 5, with 22 bases in between. The CDR3 is 16 amino acids. Germline loops: CDR1 MNHNS, CDR2 SASEGT. The CDR3 DNA sequence: TGTGCCAGCTCTAGGGGGGCCCGGCAGGGAGAAAACATTCAGTACTTC. Its protein product is CASSRGARQGENIQYF.

The genes are TRBV30 and TRBJ2-7; weak D call: TRBD2 (6 bases). Germline CDR1 and CDR2: GTSNPN and SVGIG (reference sequence). V dropped 0 bases and J dropped 9 bases, with 15 bases sitting between them. The CDR3 loop spans 13 amino acids. CDR3 loop: CAWSVLGGRGQYF. The DNA of the CDR3 is TGTGCCTGGAGTGTACTTGGCGGGCGGGGGCAGTACTTC.

The J gene is TRBJ2-1, the V gene TRBV30; 8 bases are shared with TRBD1. The germline gives CDR1 GTSNPN, CDR2 SVGIG (reference sequence). CDR3 length: 13 residues. V shed 7 bases, J shed 4 bases, and the junction held 6 bases outside the gene matches. This chain's CDR3 is CALTGDRYNEQFF. The CDR3 DNA reads as TGTGCCTTGACGGGGGACAGGTACAATGAGCAGTTCTTC. Variable domain in full (rest from reference TRBV30 and TRBJ2-1): SQTIHQWPATLVQPVGSPLSLECTVEGTSNPNLYWYRQAAGRGLQLLFYSVGIGQISSEVPQNLSASRPQDRQFILSSKKLLLSDSGFYLCALTGDRYNEQFFGPGTRLTVL.

The J gene is TRBJ1-5, the V gene TRBV10-3, with D maybe TRBD1 (6 bases). Trimming pared 4 bases from V and 0 bases from J, leaving 10 bases between. The CDR3 spans 15 residues. Germline V lookup: CDR1 ENHRY, CDR2 SYGVKD. In DNA, the CDR3 is TGTGCCATCAGTGGGGGGGCGGATAGCAATCAGCCCCAGCATTTT. Encoded protein: CAISGGADSNQPQHF.

DNA for the CDR3: TGTGCCAGCAGCCCCGGACAGCACTATGGCTACACCTTC. It codes for CASSPGQHYGYTF. The chain couples TRBV14 to TRBJ1-2; weak D call: TRBD1 (6 bases). Between the trimmed V and J ends, which lost 4 bases and 3 bases, there was a span of 9 bases. This CDR3 has 13 residues. Per germline, CDR1 SGHDN and CDR2 FVKESK. The full variable domain, with the rest looked up from reference TRBV14 and TRBJ1-2, is EAGVTQFPSHSVIEKGQTVTLRCDPISGHDNLYWYRRVMGKEIKFLLHFVKESKQDESGMPNNRFLAERTGGTYSTLKVQPAELEDSGVYFCASSPGQHYGYTFGSGTRLTVV.

The chain joins TRBV5-1 to TRBJ2-1; 12 bases line up with TRBD2. Germline loops: CDR1 SGHRS, CDR2 YFSETQ. CDR3 length: 14 amino acids. The V segment lost 6 bases and the J segment 8 bases; nucleotides outside the gene matches: 6. This chain's CDR3 is CASTRTSGMDEQFF. Written as DNA, the CDR3 is TGCGCCAGCACCCGGACTAGCGGGATGGATGAGCAGTTCTTC. Variable domain in full (rest from reference TRBV5-1 and TRBJ2-1): KAGVTQTPRYLIKTRGQQVTLSCSPISGHRSVSWYQQTPGQGLQFLFEYFSETQRNKGNFPGRFSGRQFSNSRSEMNVSTLELGDSALYLCASTRTSGMDEQFFGPGTRLTVL.

This chain links TRBV3-1 with TRBJ2-1; 7 bases are shared with TRBD2. This CDR3 is built from 11 residues. Germline V gene data show CDR1 as LGHDT and CDR2 as YNNKEL (reference sequence). V lost 6 bases to trimming and J lost 8 bases; unmatched junction nucleotides: 1. DNA of the CDR3: TGTGCCAGCAGGGGGGGGGATGAGCAGTTCTTC. It yields the protein CASRGGDEQFF.

The CDR3 region has the DNA TGTGCCAGCAGTGGGTGGGGGGATATGGAGACCCAGTACTTC. Its protein is CASSGWGDMETQYF. The rearrangement links TRBV2 to TRBJ2-5; a possible D gene is TRBD2 (6 bases). The CDR3 consists of 14 residues. Germline V lookup: CDR1 SNHLY, CDR2 FYNNEI. Trimming shortened V by 4 bases and J by 5 bases, and 14 bases separated the two germline ends.

The count of this clonotype is one. V is TRBV5-1 and J is TRBJ1-1; tentatively, D is TRBD1 (5 bases). Germline values: CDR1 SGHRS, CDR2 YFSETQ. V shed 4 bases and J shed 4 bases, with 17 bases lying between them. The CDR3 has 15 amino acids. The CDR3 loop is CASSPIVGAGTEAFF. The DNA of the CDR3 is TGCGCCAGCAGCCCCATCGTTGGGGCGGGCACTGAAGCTTTCTTT.